These 14 T cell receptor beta chains originate from one sample sequenced in a study of blood T cell repertoires in COVID-19. Clones were sequenced by immunoSEQ multiplex PCR, and TCRdb holds only the in-frame ones, with some missing. The data contain approximately 240,000 clones, around 90% of them singletons. The source material was PBMCs or T cells enriched from blood (not recorded which). These receptors originate from a woman in her twenties or thirties with acute COVID-19.

This rearrangement joins TRBV4-1 to TRBJ1-5; D remains ambiguous. V was pared by 5 bases and J by 1 base, with 12 bases between. CDR1 is MGHRA, CDR2 YSYEKL, per germline. This CDR3 comprises 15 residues. The CDR3 sequence is CASSEAPGSNQPQHF. The CDR3 nucleotides are TGCGCCAGCAGCGAAGCGCCGGGAAGCAATCAGCCCCAGCATTTT.

The chain combines TRBV7-9 with TRBJ2-5; a weak D match, TRBD1 (5 bases). V was cut by 5 bases and J by 1 base, with 11 bases left in between. Germline loops: CDR1 SEHNR, CDR2 FQNEAQ (reference sequence). The CDR3 loop spans 14 amino acids. This chain's CDR3 is CASSQGWGQETQYF. In DNA form, the CDR3 reads TGTGCCAGCAGCCAGGGTTGGGGCCAAGAGACCCAGTACTTC.

The rearrangement links TRBV6-5 to TRBJ1-1, with D hard to call. CDR1 MNHEY and CDR2 SVGAGI come from the germline V gene. The V end was cut by 6 bases, the J end by 7 bases, with 12 bases between. The CDR3 spans 12 residues. As DNA, the CDR3 is TGTGCCAGCAGCCGGGCGGGGAGTGAAGCTTTCTTT. Its translation: CASSRAGSEAFF.

The rearrangement uses TRBV6-2 or TRBV6-3 and TRBJ1-4; D unclear. CDR1 and CDR2 (germline): MNHEY, SVGEGT. The germline V and J ends were trimmed by 8 bases and 10 bases, with 14 bases remaining between them. The CDR3 totals 12 residues. The CDR3 bases are TGTGCCAGCGGCCACGGGGTAGGAAAACTGTTTTTT. Translation gives CASGHGVGKLFF.

The chain links TRBV19 to TRBJ1-1; 8 bases are a match to TRBD1. The CDR3 contains 15 residues. Trimming at V came to 7 bases and at J to 0 bases, leaving 7 bases not matched to a gene. Germline V gene sequence: CDR1 LNHDA, CDR2 SQIVND (reference sequence). The CDR3 DNA sequence: TGTGCCAGTACCGGGACAGGCATAATGAACACTGAAGCTTTCTTT. Translating it yields CASTGTGIMNTEAFF.

The chain carries TRBV4-1 and TRBJ2-3; tentatively, D is TRBD2 (5 bases). CDR1 MGHRA and CDR2 YSYEKL come from the germline V gene. This CDR3 spans 15 amino acids. V gave up 3 bases and J gave up 4 bases, with 14 bases separating them. The CDR3 loop is CASSQRHSSPDTQYF. The CDR3 DNA reads as TGCGCCAGCAGCCAGAGGCATTCTAGCCCAGATACGCAGTATTTT.

V and J are TRBV7-3 and TRBJ1-1; no definite D call. CDR3 length: 13 residues. Germline CDR1 and CDR2: SGHTA and FQGTGA. Trimming removed 4 bases from V and 3 bases from J, with 9 bases in between. The CDR3 loop is CASSSQQDTEAFF. The CDR3 DNA reads as TGTGCCAGCAGCTCACAACAAGACACTGAAGCTTTCTTT.

The chain joins TRBV2 to TRBJ2-3; TRBD1 matches 12 bases. CDR1 is SNHLY and CDR2 is FYNNEI in the germline V gene. With 10 bases clipped from V and 5 bases from J, the junction kept 25 bases outside the gene matches. CDR3 size: 20 residues. The CDR3 DNA reads as TGTGCCACCAGGGAGCCAGCAGTGAAGGGGGGACAGGGGGCAATAGATACGCAGTATTTT. Encoded protein: CATREPAVKGGQGAIDTQYF.

The chain combines TRBV3-1 (or the pseudogene TRBV3-2) with TRBJ2-2; 8 bases agree with TRBD2. After removal of 0 bases from V and 6 bases from J, the junction contained 6 bases not matched to a gene. Germline CDR1 LGHDT, CDR2 YNNKEL (reference sequence). The CDR3 sequence is 16 residues long. CDR3 residues: CASSQDLGLAAGELFF. CDR3 nucleotide sequence: TGTGCCAGCAGCCAAGATCTTGGACTAGCCGCCGGGGAGCTGTTTTTT.

This clone was seen once. The V and J genes are TRBV2 and TRBJ1-6, with TRBD1 as a possible D gene (6 bases). Germline assignment: CDR1 SNHLY and CDR2 FYNNEI. This CDR3 contains 18 residues. Deletions cut 8 bases from V and 5 bases from J, with 25 bases between. The DNA of the CDR3 is TGTGCCAGCGAGGACCCACAGGGAAAGGGTTCGAATAATTCACCCCTCCACTTT. This codes for CASEDPQGKGSNNSPLHF. Drawing the rest from reference TRBV2 and TRBJ1-6, the complete variable domain is EPEVTQTPSHQVTQMGQEVILRCVPISNHLYFYWYRQILGQKVEFLVSFYNNEISEKSEIFDDQFSVERPDGSNFTLKIRSTKLEDSAMYFCASEDPQGKGSNNSPLHFGNGTRLTVT.

J is TRBJ2-2 and V is TRBV5-5; tentatively, D is TRBD2 (6 bases). Germline lookup yields CDR1 SGHKS and CDR2 YYEKEE (reference sequence). The V gene lost 0 bases and the J gene lost 1 base, with 7 bases spanning the gap. This CDR3 has 15 residues. CDR3 sequence (DNA): TGTGCCAGCAGCTTGGCGGGGGTGAACACCGGGGAGCTGTTTTTT. It is translated as CASSLAGVNTGELFF.

The chain employs TRBV9 and TRBJ1-1, with D perhaps TRBD1 (5 bases). From germline, CDR1 is SGDLS and CDR2 YYNGEE. The germline V and J ends were trimmed by 3 bases and 2 bases, with 11 bases remaining between them. CDR3 length equals 14 residues. The CDR3 reads CASSAQGSNTEAFF. The CDR3 coding sequence is TGTGCCAGCAGCGCTCAGGGTAGTAACACTGAAGCTTTCTTT.

The CDR3 is CSASWSGYSNQPQHF. In DNA, the CDR3 is TGCAGTGCTAGTTGGAGCGGGTATAGCAATCAGCCCCAGCATTTT. The genes are TRBV20-1 and TRBJ1-5; D not resolved. The germline V gene has CDR1 DFQATT and CDR2 SNEGSKA (reference sequence). V lost 3 bases, J lost 0 bases, and 12 bases lay in between. There are 15 residues in the CDR3.

The J gene is TRBJ2-3, the V gene TRBV11-2; 7 nucleotides agree with TRBD2. CDR1 and CDR2 from the germline V gene are SGHAT and FQNNGV. Trimming at V came to 8 bases and at J to 1 base, leaving 9 bases not matched to a gene. CDR3 length: 15 amino acids. The CDR3 here is CASGLGGSGTDTQYF. CDR3 nucleotide sequence: TGTGCCAGCGGCCTTGGCGGGAGTGGCACAGATACGCAGTATTTT. Combining the CDR3 with reference TRBV11-2 and TRBJ2-3 gives the whole variable domain EAGVAQSPRYKIIEKRQSVAFWCNPISGHATLYWYQQILGQGPKLLIQFQNNGVVDDSQLPKDRFSAERLKGVDSTLKIQPAKLEDSAVYLCASGLGGSGTDTQYFGPGTRLTVL.